The 15 T cell receptor beta chains listed next were all sequenced from one sample in a study of T cells in Graves' hyperthyroidism and ophthalmopathy. It was RNA transcripts that yielded the amplified TCR beta CDR3 regions. The HTBI primer set drove a first-round RT-PCR of the TCR CDR3. Each CDR3 protein is one row after TCRdb ran MiXCR on the multiplex PCR reads. The sample has around 500,000 distinct CDR3 sequences; about 22% are singletons. Input material: blood. The receptor set was obtained from a woman in her 70s with Graves' ophthalmopathy.

This clonotype was recorded many times. The rearrangement uses TRBV28 and TRBJ1-5; a weak D match, TRBD1 (5 bases). The V gene's germline CDR1 is MDHEN and CDR2 SYDVKM. The V end lost 3 bases, the J end lost 4 bases, and 13 bases lay between the germline ends. The CDR3 loop spans 15 amino acids. The CDR3: CASSLLDNINQPQHF. The CDR3, as DNA: TGTGCCAGCAGTTTGTTGGACAACATTAATCAGCCCCAGCATTTT.

This clonotype was detected ten times or more. The rearrangement links TRBV2 to TRBJ2-4; D gene unclear. The CDR3 is 15 residues long. CDR1 SNHLY and CDR2 FYNNEI come from the germline V gene. Trimming shortened V by 1 base and J by 1 base, and 8 bases separated the two germline ends. The CDR3 DNA is TGTGCCAGCAGTGAAGACACGCCGGCCAAAAACATTCAGTACTTC. This sequence encodes CASSEDTPAKNIQYF.

The V call is TRBV20-1, the J call TRBJ1-5; D remains ambiguous. The CDR3 extends over 14 amino acids. V was cut by 8 bases and J by 1 base, with 15 bases left in between. Germline assignment: CDR1 DFQATT and CDR2 SNEGSKA (reference sequence). The DNA of the CDR3 is TGCAGTCCAATCCAGGTCAACAGCAATCAGCCCCAGCATTTT. It is translated as CSPIQVNSNQPQHF.

The chain employs TRBV5-1 and TRBJ2-3; possibly TRBD1 for D (6 bases). The CDR3 loop spans 13 amino acids. V was shortened by 4 bases and J by 6 bases, with 12 bases between the two germline ends. CDR1 SGHRS and CDR2 YFSETQ come from the germline V gene. CDR3 nucleotides: TGCGCCAGCAGCGATGGGGGCGGGGATACGCAGTATTTT. Translating it yields CASSDGGGDTQYF.

The chain combines TRBV7-3 with TRBJ2-1; 10 positions agree with TRBD2. Trimming took 0 bases from V and 8 from J; bases not matched to a gene: 4. This CDR3 contains 15 residues. From germline, CDR1 is SGHTA and CDR2 FQGTGA. As DNA, the CDR3 is TGTGCCAGCAGCTTAACAGCTAGCGGGAGTGATGAGCAGTTCTTC. Residues: CASSLTASGSDEQFF.

This clonotype was picked up a small number of times. The chain employs TRBV6-1 and TRBJ2-2, with a tentative D call TRBD1 (5 bases). Germline V CDR1 and CDR2: MNHNS, SASEGT. V dropped 2 bases and J dropped 3 bases, with 13 bases sitting between them. This CDR3 contains 16 residues. CDR3 in amino acids: CASSELSQGHTGELFF. The CDR3 region has the DNA TGTGCCAGCAGTGAACTGTCCCAGGGTCACACCGGGGAGCTGTTTTTT.

This clonotype has only a few counts. This may be a read error, as it is one base from a much larger clone. The V gene is TRBV7-8, the J gene TRBJ2-1; 9 nucleotides line up with TRBD2. The CDR3 length is 16 residues. Germline loops: CDR1 SGHVS, CDR2 FQNEAQ. V gave up 4 bases and J gave up 5 bases; unmatched junction bases: 9. CDR3 protein: CASSSIGAGGHNEQFF. CDR3 coding DNA: TGTGCCAGCAGCTCAATTGGAGCGGGGGGACACAATGAGCAGTTCTTC. The variable domain in full, completed from reference TRBV7-8 and TRBJ2-1, reads GAGVSQSPRYKVAKRGQDVALRCDPISGHVSLFWYQQALGQGPEFLTYFQNEAQLDKSGLPSDRFFAERPEGSVSTLKIQRTQQEDSAVYLCASSSIGAGGHNEQFFGPGTRLTVL.

About this clonotype: The missing conserved phenylalanine or tryptophan at the end of this CDR3 makes a read error likely. V usage is TRBV28 and J usage is TRBJ2-1; 8 bases match TRBD2. CDR1 is MDHEN and CDR2 is SYDVKM in the germline V gene. Trimming removed 5 bases from V and 4 bases from J; junction bases left unmatched: 7. This CDR3 contains 15 residues. The CDR3 bases are TGTGCCAGCAGTACGACTAGCGTGCTGTACAATGAGCAGTTCCTC. Protein: CASSTTSVLYNEQFL.

This clonotype has just a few counts. The rearrangement links TRBV20-1 to TRBJ2-5; 8 positions agree with TRBD2. Trimming at V came to 1 base and at J to 5 bases, leaving 3 bases not matched to a gene. CDR3 size: 13 residues. Germline CDR1 DFQATT, CDR2 SNEGSKA (reference sequence). As DNA, the CDR3 is TGCAGTGCTAGAGGAGCGGGAGCTGAGACCCAGTACTTC. It codes for CSARGAGAETQYF.

The sample holds a few counts of this clonotype. The V call is TRBV2, the J call TRBJ2-1, with 11 bases aligning to TRBD2. V was pared by 8 bases and J by 3 bases, with 6 bases of the junction left unmatched. The CDR3 loop spans 15 amino acids. Germline V gives CDR1 SNHLY, CDR2 FYNNEI. The CDR3 DNA sequence: TGTGCCAGCGGCCTCACTAGCGGGGGCTACAATGAGCAGTTCTTC. It specifies CASGLTSGGYNEQFF.

This CDR3 reads CASSSTPPTEAFF. CDR3 coding DNA: TGTGCCAGCAGTTCTACCCCGCCCACTGAAGCTTTCTTT. The chain carries TRBV28 and TRBJ1-1; D call uncertain. The V end was cut by 4 bases, the J end by 4 bases, with 10 bases between. The germline CDR1 and CDR2 sequences are MDHEN and SYDVKM. The CDR3 has 13 amino acids.

This clonotype turned up a few times. The chain carries TRBV20-1 and TRBJ1-2, with D tentatively TRBD1 (5 bases). The CDR3 covers 12 residues. V lost 5 bases and J lost 6, with 13 bases in between. Germline CDR1 DFQATT, CDR2 SNEGSKA (reference sequence). This chain's CDR3 is CSASGTEHGYTF. The DNA for the CDR3 is TGCAGTGCTTCCGGGACGGAACATGGCTACACCTTC.

The chain combines TRBV27 with TRBJ1-2; 11 nucleotides line up with TRBD1. The V and J ends lost 2 bases and 7 bases, in that order; junction bases with no gene match: 3. The CDR3 is made up of 14 amino acids. Germline CDR1 MNHEY, CDR2 SMNVEV (reference sequence). CDR3: CASSLLGQGAGYTF. The CDR3 nucleotides read TGTGCCAGCAGTTTACTAGGACAGGGGGCTGGCTACACCTTC.

CDR3: CASSLTSGRALSTDTQYF. The CDR3 nucleotides read TGTGCCAGCTCATTGACTAGCGGGAGGGCCTTAAGCACAGATACGCAGTATTTT. The chain links TRBV27 to TRBJ2-3; 14 nucleotides align to TRBD2. V lost 8 bases to trimming and J lost 0 bases; unmatched junction nucleotides: 10. Germline V gene data show CDR1 as MNHEY and CDR2 as SMNVEV (reference sequence). CDR3 length: 18 residues.

In its sample, this clonotype was seen many times. Mismatch with germline at one junction end may stem from a read error. The rearrangement links TRBV12-3 or TRBV12-4 to TRBJ1-5; a possible D gene is TRBD1 (6 bases). This CDR3 spans 13 amino acids. The CDR3 nucleotides are TGTGCCTGCAGAAGGCCAGGGGACCAGCCCCAGCATTTT. This gives the protein CACRRPGDQPQHF.